The rows below give T cell receptor beta chains drawn from one sample of a study of blood T cell repertoires in COVID-19. Repertoires were generated with immunoSEQ multiplex PCR, while TCRdb's copy carries only in-frame clones and drops some. Of some 80,000 clones in the sample, 80% to 95% were seen once. The sequenced sample was peripheral blood. These receptors all come from a man in his fifties with COVID-19, enrolled during active disease. Each CDR3 is given with its conserved first and last residue. D genes are given only for firm matches. Where a row states a size, it is once, few, many or the class of an expanded clone; other rows omit it.

. | TRBJ2-3 | . | TRBV19 | CASNVAGAADTQYF | TGTGCCAGTAACGTGGCAGGGGCGGCAGATACGCAGTATTTT
TRBD1 | TRBJ1-5 | . | TRBV30 | CAWSAGQGGNQPQHF | TGTGCCTGGAGCGCGGGACAGGGAGGAAATCAGCCCCAGCATTTT
. | TRBJ2-7 | . | TRBV6-5 | CASSKSRGGSYEQYF | TGTGCCAGCAGCAAATCTAGGGGGGGATCCTACGAGCAGTACTTC
TRBD2 | TRBJ2-1 | . | TRBV5-1 | CASTPLAVGGEQFF | TGCGCCAGCACTCCCCTAGCGGTAGGCGGGGAGCAGTTCTTC
. | TRBJ2-7 | . | TRBV9 | CASPQDLAYEQYF | TGTGCCAGCCCCCAAGACTTGGCGTACGAGCAGTACTTC
TRBD2 | TRBJ2-5 | once | TRBV5-1 | CASSPRLAGVILQETQYF | TGCGCCAGCAGCCCAAGACTAGCGGGAGTGATTCTCCAAGAGACCCAGTACTTC
TRBD1 | TRBJ2-5 | . | TRBV3-1/TRBV3-2 | CASSPRRQGAQETQYF | TGTGCCAGCAGCCCTCGTCGACAGGGGGCTCAAGAGACCCAGTACTTC
TRBD1 | TRBJ2-2 | . | TRBV30 | CAWSGGPITGELFF | TGTGCCTGGTCAGGGGGCCCTATCACCGGGGAGCTGTTTTTT
. | TRBJ2-1 | . | TRBV14 | CASSQDSYREQFF | TGTGCCAGCAGCCAAGACAGTTACAGAGAGCAGTTCTTC
. | TRBJ1-2 | . | TRBV28 | CASTPRGFAYGYTF | TGTGCCAGCACCCCTAGGGGTTTCGCCTATGGCTACACCTTC
. | TRBJ2-7 | . | TRBV3-1/TRBV3-2 | CASSQEGGAPYEQYF | TGTGCCAGCAGCCAAGAGGGCGGGGCCCCCTACGAGCAGTACTTC
TRBD2 | TRBJ2-1 | . | TRBV28 | CASSYSGNYNEQFF | TGTGCCAGCAGCTATAGCGGGAACTACAATGAGCAGTTCTTC
TRBD1 | TRBJ2-2 | . | TRBV6-5 | CASRETGSDTGELFF | TGTGCCAGCAGAGAGACAGGGTCCGACACCGGGGAGCTGTTTTTT
. | TRBJ2-7 | . | TRBV7-8 | CASSLTATYEQYF | TGTGCCAGCAGCTTAACAGCTACCTACGAGCAGTACTTC
. | TRBJ2-5 | . | TRBV5-6 | CASSVDRRETQYF | TGTGCCAGCAGCGTCGACAGGCGAGAGACCCAGTACTTC
. | TRBJ1-1 | . | TRBV12-3/TRBV12-4 | CASSRQGTEAFF | TGTGCCAGCAGTCGGCAGGGAACTGAAGCTTTCTTT
. | TRBJ2-2 | . | TRBV5-1 | CASSFILNTGELFF | TGCGCCAGCAGCTTCATTCTAAACACCGGGGAGCTGTTTTTT
TRBD1 | TRBJ2-1 | . | TRBV10-1 | CASSEAQGVTSRFF | TGCGCCAGCAGTGAGGCCCAGGGGGTCACGTCCAGGTTCTTC
. | TRBJ1-6 | . | TRBV6-1 | CASSETGVRNSPLHF | TGTGCCAGCAGTGAAACCGGGGTAAGGAATTCACCCCTCCACTTT
. | TRBJ1-1 | . | TRBV19 | CASSMRSEGGTEAFF | TGTGCCAGTAGTATGAGGAGTGAAGGTGGCACTGAAGCTTTCTTT
TRBD2 | TRBJ2-1 | . | TRBV5-1 | CASSPGLAGSNEQFF | TGCGCCAGCAGCCCGGGACTAGCGGGCTCCAATGAGCAGTTCTTC
. | TRBJ2-5 | . | TRBV11-2 | CASSFTGFKETQYF | TGTGCCAGCAGCTTCACGGGATTTAAAGAGACCCAGTACTTC
. | TRBJ1-2 | . | TRBV30 | CAWSVSSARGDGYTF | TGTGCCTGGAGTGTCTCTTCGGCGAGAGGCGATGGCTACACCTTC
. | TRBJ1-6 | . | TRBV7-2 | CASSPRINNSPLHF | TGTGCCAGCAGCCCCCGTATAAATAATTCACCCCTCCACTTT
. | TRBJ2-3 | . | TRBV9 | CASSVKLSGEGTDTQYF | TGTGCCAGCAGCGTAAAACTGTCGGGAGAAGGGACAGATACGCAGTATTTT
TRBD2 | TRBJ2-6 | . | TRBV6-6 | CASSRPGTSGTSGANVLTF | TGTGCCAGCAGTCGGCCCGGGACTAGCGGGACATCTGGGGCCAACGTCCTGACTTTC
TRBD1 | TRBJ2-7 | few | TRBV28 | CASRRGAGTAENYEQYF | TGTGCCAGCAGGCGTGGGGCCGGGACAGCTGAAAACTACGAGCAGTACTTC
TRBD2 | TRBJ2-3 | . | TRBV7-2 | CASSLAGSGSGADTQYF | TGTGCCAGCAGCTTAGCGGGGAGCGGGAGTGGGGCGGATACGCAGTATTTT
TRBD2 | TRBJ2-2 | once | TRBV19 | CASSLLAGPGELFF | TGTGCCAGTTCGCTACTAGCGGGTCCCGGGGAGCTGTTTTTT
. | TRBJ1-6 | . | TRBV5-1 | CASSLFYHSPLHF | TGCGCCAGCAGCTTGTTCTATCATTCACCCCTCCACTTT
TRBD2 | TRBJ2-2 | . | TRBV5-1 | CASSHGTSAAGELFF | TGCGCCAGCAGCCACGGGACTAGCGCGGCCGGGGAGCTGTTTTTT
. | TRBJ2-1 | once | TRBV11-1 | CASSPLSQGEQFF | TGTGCCAGCAGCCCTCTCAGTCAGGGTGAGCAGTTCTTC
TRBD1 | TRBJ1-2 | once | TRBV5-4 | CASSPGQIYGYTF | TGTGCCAGCAGCCCGGGACAGATTTATGGCTACACCTTC
TRBD2 | TRBJ2-1 | . | TRBV9 | CASSVGGTGGHNEQFF | TGTGCCAGCAGCGTAGGGGGAACGGGAGGGCACAATGAGCAGTTCTTC
TRBD1 | TRBJ1-1 | . | TRBV28 | CASSSSGTGNTEAFF | TGTGCCAGCAGTTCTTCCGGGACAGGGAACACTGAAGCTTTCTTT
TRBD2 | TRBJ2-5 | . | TRBV7-2 | CASSSLADNQETQYF | TGTGCCAGCAGCTCTCTAGCGGATAACCAAGAGACCCAGTACTTC
. | TRBJ1-1 | . | TRBV19 | CASSITLGRYTEAFF | TGTGCCAGTAGTATTACTCTGGGGCGGTACACTGAAGCTTTCTTT
. | TRBJ1-6 | . | TRBV2 | CASSETGGGSYNSPLHF | TGTGCCAGCAGTGAAACCGGGGGGGGCTCCTATAATTCACCCCTCCACTTT
TRBD2 | TRBJ2-7 | . | TRBV5-4 | CASSFEAGTYEQYF | TGTGCCAGCAGCTTCGAAGCGGGAACCTACGAGCAGTACTTC
. | TRBJ1-2 | . | TRBV30 | CAWSVDRPSRGGYTF | TGTGCCTGGAGTGTCGACAGGCCCTCAAGGGGGGGCTACACCTTC
TRBD1 | TRBJ1-2 | . | TRBV18 | CASSPDRTNYGYTF | TGTGCCAGCTCACCGGACAGGACTAACTATGGCTACACCTTC